The entry that follows covers one T cell receptor (beta chain) sequence. Treatment in this sample: randomized to nivolumab then ipilimumab (arm A) or the reverse (arm B). Sorted cells were live CD3+CD8+, lacking CD19 and CD56, from PBMCs. In germline, CDR1 is LNHDA, CDR2 SQIVND (reference sequence). The CDR3 consists of 15 residues. V dropped 1 base and J dropped 2 bases, with 9 bases sitting between them. This entry comes from a study of sequential checkpoint blockade in melanoma. Study-wide context: Patients were randomized 1:1 to nivolumab-then-ipilimumab or ipilimumab-then-nivolumab first-line.

Profiling relied on immunoSEQ multiplex PCR, and the TCRdb table lists in-frame clones only, not all of them. The sample yields about 32,000 clones, approximately 81% seen once. The origin of this receptor is a human donor with melanoma. The sequencing used CD8+ T cells sorted from blood (inferred from file names), collected from a patient given nivolumab and ipilimumab in sequence. This chain joins TRBV19 and TRBJ2-4; no reliable D call. CDR3 amino acids: CASSIGSPPKNIQYF. The CDR3 DNA follows: TGTGCCAGTAGTATAGGGAGCCCCCCCAAAAACATTCAGTACTTC. Using reference TRBV19 and TRBJ2-4 for the parts outside the CDR3, the full variable domain is DGGITQSPKYLFRKEGQNVTLSCEQNLNHDAMYWYRQDPGQGLRLIYYSQIVNDFQKGDIAEGYSVSREKKESFPLTVTSAQKNPTAFYLCASSIGSPPKNIQYFGAGTRLSVL.